This passage covers 26 T cell receptor beta chains from one sample sequenced in a study of immune heterogeneity within non-small cell lung tumors. Bulk tumor genomic DNA served as template, at 600 ng per sample. While surgery was under way, several biopsies spaced far apart were taken per primary tumor. Before undergoing curative surgery, patients had newly diagnosed non-small cell lung cancer that was untreated. For the TCR beta CDR3, multiplex PCR with 32 V and 13 J primers performed the amplification. A single record per CDR3 protein comes from TCRdb applying MiXCR to the multiplex PCR reads. This table holds some 10,000 distinct CDR3 sequences, around 30% found once. Sequencing used lung tumor tissue. The receptors derive from a man aged 45-65 years with non-small cell lung cancer.

This rearrangement joins TRBV20-1 to TRBJ2-1, with 7 bases fitting TRBD2. The CDR3 has 12 residues. V trimming: 5 bases; J trimming: 7 bases; junction bases outside the gene matches: 5. Germline values: CDR1 DFQATT, CDR2 SNEGSKA (reference sequence). The CDR3 reads CSAPRLANEQFF. The DNA of the CDR3 is TGCAGTGCTCCTCGACTAGCAAATGAGCAGTTCTTC.

For this clonotype: A much larger clone is a single base away; this may be a read error. This chain uses TRBV28 with TRBJ1-3; D is unclear. The CDR3 is 12 amino acids. V was clipped by 2 bases and J by 4 bases, with 3 bases between them. CDR1 and CDR2 from the germline V gene are MDHEN and SYDVKM. In DNA, the CDR3 is TGTGCCAGCAGTTTAGGCGGAAACACCATATATTTT. Translating gives CASSLGGNTIYF.

This clonotype occurred a few times. The chain employs TRBV6-1 and TRBJ1-1, with unresolved D. From germline, CDR1 is MNHNS and CDR2 SASEGT. The CDR3 runs to 15 residues. V was clipped by 4 bases and J by 0 bases, with 12 bases between them. This CDR3 is CASSVHQDMNTEAFF. The CDR3 bases are TGTGCCAGCAGTGTCCACCAAGATATGAACACTGAAGCTTTCTTT.

This clonotype was counted ten times or more. The chain couples TRBV5-1 to TRBJ2-1, with 7 bases fitting TRBD2. V gave up 4 bases and J gave up 0 bases; unmatched junction bases: 7. The CDR3 sequence is 16 residues long. Per germline, CDR1 SGHRS and CDR2 YFSETQ. The CDR3 DNA follows: TGCGCCAGCAGCGAAGATAGCGGGCACTCCTACAATGAGCAGTTCTTC. Residues: CASSEDSGHSYNEQFF.

On this clonotype: A junction end diverges from the germline sequence, so it may reflect a read error. V is TRBV30 and J is TRBJ1-6, with no clear D. This CDR3 is 13 amino acids long. Germline CDR1 and CDR2: GTSNPN and SVGIG (reference sequence). This chain's CDR3 is CACRGEYNSPIHF. The CDR3 nucleotides are TGTGCCTGCCGGGGAGAATATAATTCACCCATCCACTTT.

This clonotype rates as medium-sized. The rearrangement joins TRBV28 to TRBJ2-7; D ambiguous. Between the trimmed V and J ends, which lost 6 bases and 1 base, there was a span of 7 bases. Germline V CDR1 and CDR2: MDHEN, SYDVKM. The CDR3 loop spans 12 amino acids. CDR3 residues: CASRDPSYEQYF. For the CDR3, the DNA is TGTGCCAGCAGGGACCCTTCCTACGAGCAGTACTTC.

This clonotype was seen a few times. The J gene is TRBJ1-5, the V gene TRBV18, with 9 bases aligning to TRBD1. Germline V CDR1 and CDR2: KGHSH, LQKENI. The CDR3 runs 15 residues. Unmatched junction bases numbered 6, after V lost 5 bases and J lost 4 bases. DNA of the CDR3: TGTGCCAGCTCATGGGGGACAGGGACGAATCAGCCCCAGCATTTT. Translating gives CASSWGTGTNQPQHF.

The chain couples TRBV18 to TRBJ1-1; D not resolved. V dropped 4 bases and J dropped 0 bases, with 15 bases sitting between them. This CDR3 has 16 residues. CDR1 is KGHSH, CDR2 LQKENI, per germline. The CDR3 here is CASSLDLTSMNTEAFF. The CDR3 DNA reads TGTGCCAGCTCACTCGATCTTACTTCCATGAACACTGAAGCTTTCTTT.

This clonotype was detected ten times or more. The chain carries TRBV12-3 or TRBV12-4 and TRBJ1-4, with D tentatively TRBD1 (5 bases). V dropped 1 base and J dropped 8 bases, with 5 bases sitting between them. The CDR3 length is 12 residues. The DNA of the CDR3 is TGTGCCAGCAGTTTAGGGGACGAAAAACTGTTTTTT. The encoded protein is CASSLGDEKLFF.

V gene TRBV6-1 combines with J gene TRBJ2-3, with 8 bases lining up with TRBD2. Germline loops: CDR1 MNHNS, CDR2 SASEGT. The CDR3 is 17 residues long. V shed 1 base and J 14 bases; nucleotides not matched to a gene: 20. The CDR3 region is CASSEESGGGKTDTVYF. The CDR3 DNA follows: TGTGCCAGCAGTGAAGAGAGCGGGGGCGGTAAAACAGATACGGTGTATTTT.

The J gene is TRBJ2-5, the V gene TRBV3-1; TRBD2 aligns across 10 bases. Per germline, CDR1 LGHDT and CDR2 YNNKEL (reference sequence). V dropped 7 bases and J dropped 4; count of bases not matched to a gene: 24. The CDR3 totals 20 residues. CDR3 in amino acids: CASIPTLTSGDRSMGETQYF. CDR3 coding DNA: TGTGCCAGCATCCCTACCCTCACTAGCGGGGATCGGAGTATGGGAGAGACCCAGTACTTC.

A note on this clonotype: A read error is possible here, since a much larger clone lies one base away. The rearrangement uses TRBV10-3 and TRBJ2-3; D not resolved. The CDR3 covers 18 residues. Germline V gene sequence: CDR1 ENHRY, CDR2 SYGVKD. CDR3 nucleotide sequence: TGTGCCATCAGTGAGTCTGGGGTGGGGTCCAAAAACACATATACGCAGTATTTT. Amino acids: CAISESGVGSKNTYTQYF.

Sample share makes this clonotype medium-sized. The chain carries TRBV28 and TRBJ2-1; D is unclear. CDR3 size: 11 residues. Germline-derived CDR1 and CDR2 are MDHEN and SYDVKM. Trimming took off 8 bases at V and 8 bases at J, with 10 bases between the two ends. CDR3 DNA sequence: TGTGCCAGCGCCTCGCTCGATGAGCAGTTCTTC. As protein: CASASLDEQFF.

This clonotype is judged medium-sized. The rearrangement links TRBV19 to TRBJ1-5; D may be TRBD1 (5 bases). Per the germline V gene, CDR1 is LNHDA and CDR2 is SQIVND (reference sequence). Trimming pared 6 bases from V and 0 bases from J, leaving 12 bases between. CDR3 length equals 15 residues. The CDR3 sequence: CASRQGVLSNQPQHF. The DNA of the CDR3 is TGTGCCAGTAGACAAGGGGTTCTTAGCAATCAGCCCCAGCATTTT.

About this clonotype: This may stem from a read error, because a much larger clone lies one nucleotide away. The chain employs TRBV2 and TRBJ1-3, with TRBD1 as a possible D gene (6 bases). CDR1 is SNHLY and CDR2 is FYNNEI in the germline V gene. With 4 bases removed from V and 4 bases from J, the gap between germline ends came to 17 bases. This CDR3 comprises 16 residues. The CDR3 loop is CASSAGPTGRGNTIYF. The CDR3 nucleotides are TGTGCCAGCAGTGCAGGACCCACAGGGCGAGGAAACACCATATATTTT.

This clonotype was found many times. V usage is TRBV29-1 and J usage is TRBJ2-2, with TRBD2 identical over 7 bases. The CDR3 length is 13 residues. Germline V gene lookup returns CDR1 SQVTM and CDR2 ANQGSEA. J gave up 0 bases and V 8 bases, and 3 bases lay outside the gene matches. The CDR3 spells CSTGGPNTGELFF. CDR3 coding DNA: TGCAGCACGGGGGGTCCGAACACCGGGGAGCTGTTTTTT.

V and J are TRBV11-2 and TRBJ1-5; tentative D call: TRBD1 (5 bases). Per the germline V gene, CDR1 is SGHAT and CDR2 is FQNNGV. CDR3 size: 19 residues. Trimming removed 4 bases from V and 0 bases from J, with 22 bases in between. DNA for the CDR3: TGTGCCAGCAGCTCCGGGGGGGAAAGGACAAATTATAGCAATCAGCCCCAGCATTTT. Protein sequence: CASSSGGERTNYSNQPQHF. Variable domain in full (rest from reference TRBV11-2 and TRBJ1-5): EAGVAQSPRYKIIEKRQSVAFWCNPISGHATLYWYQQILGQGPKLLIQFQNNGVVDDSQLPKDRFSAERLKGVDSTLKIQPAKLEDSAVYLCASSSGGERTNYSNQPQHFGDGTRLSIL.

This clonotype was observed a handful of times. This may stem from a read error, because a much larger clone lies one nucleotide away. The rearrangement uses TRBV27 and TRBJ2-7; no definite D call. Germline V gives CDR1 MNHEY, CDR2 SMNVEV (reference sequence). The CDR3 has 13 amino acids. Here the CDR3 DNA reads TGTGTCAGCAGTAGTCAGAACTCCTACGAGCAGTACTTC. This gives the protein CVSSSQNSYEQYF.

This clonotype has a count of ten or more. The V call is TRBV20-1, the J call TRBJ2-7, with TRBD2 identical over 8 bases. Germline-derived CDR1 and CDR2 are DFQATT and SNEGSKA (reference sequence). The CDR3 consists of 13 residues. The ends lost 6 bases at V and 2 bases at J; junction bases unmatched: 6. As DNA, the CDR3 is TGCAGTGCCAAACTAGCGGAGCCCTACGAGCAGTACTTC. This gives the protein CSAKLAEPYEQYF.

The sample holds many counts of this clonotype. The gene calls are TRBV7-3 and TRBJ2-3; D gene uncertain. The CDR3 is 13 amino acids. Germline CDR1 reads SGHTA; CDR2 reads FQGTGA. V dropped 5 bases and J dropped 2 bases, with 8 bases sitting between them. The CDR3 reads CASSLSPTDTQYF. The CDR3 DNA follows: TGTGCCAGCAGCCTGAGCCCCACAGATACGCAGTATTTT.

Note on this clonotype: This may be a read error, as it is one base from a much larger clone. The chain combines TRBV6-1 with TRBJ1-2; 7 bases fit TRBD1. Germline loops: CDR1 MNHNS, CDR2 SASEGT. The CDR3 is 15 residues long. CDR3 sequence (DNA): TGTTCCAGCAGTGCTACAGGGGCCGCGAACTATGGCTACACCTTC. It yields the protein CSSSATGAANYGYTF.

By sample share, this clonotype is medium-sized. The genes are TRBV6-1 and TRBJ1-5, with 8 bases identical to TRBD1. From germline, CDR1 is MNHNS and CDR2 SASEGT. This CDR3 comprises 15 residues. After removal of 5 bases from V and 2 bases from J, the junction contained 5 bases not matched to a gene. CDR3 amino acids: CASSQGALGNQPQHF. CDR3 in DNA: TGTGCCAGCAGTCAGGGGGCTTTAGGCAATCAGCCCCAGCATTTT.

This chain connects TRBV19 to TRBJ1-1; weak D call: TRBD1 (6 bases). This CDR3 comprises 13 residues. The germline V gene has CDR1 LNHDA and CDR2 SQIVND (reference sequence). Trimming took off 5 bases at V and 7 bases at J, with 14 bases between the two ends. CDR3 in amino acids: CASSRNVQGEAFF. The CDR3 DNA sequence: TGTGCCAGTAGTCGAAATGTACAGGGTGAAGCTTTCTTT. Drawing the rest from reference TRBV19 and TRBJ1-1, the complete variable domain is DGGITQSPKYLFRKEGQNVTLSCEQNLNHDAMYWYRQDPGQGLRLIYYSQIVNDFQKGDIAEGYSVSREKKESFPLTVTSAQKNPTAFYLCASSRNVQGEAFFGQGTRLTVV.

This clonotype came up many times. The chain couples TRBV19 to TRBJ2-5; D may be TRBD2 (5 bases). Germline V gene sequence: CDR1 LNHDA, CDR2 SQIVND (reference sequence). The germline V and J ends were trimmed by 5 bases and 4 bases, with 17 bases remaining between them. The CDR3 is made up of 15 amino acids. DNA of the CDR3: TGTGCCAGTAGTTCTGAGGGAAGCGTTGGAGAGACCCAGTACTTC. Amino acids: CASSSEGSVGETQYF.

The V and J genes are TRBV30 and TRBJ2-6; the match to TRBD1 covers 9 bases. This CDR3 is built from 16 residues. Germline V gives CDR1 GTSNPN, CDR2 SVGIG (reference sequence). Germline trimming cut 5 bases from V and 0 bases from J; bases unmatched to any gene: 5. The CDR3 DNA is TGTGCCTGGGGGACAGGGTACTTCTCTGGGGCCAACGTCCTGACTTTC. This translates into CAWGTGYFSGANVLTF.

By share of the sample, this clonotype is medium-sized. J is TRBJ2-7 and V is TRBV18; TRBD2 aligns across 8 bases. V was pared by 3 bases and J by 2 bases, with 12 bases of the junction left unmatched. The CDR3 has 17 amino acids. CDR1 and CDR2 (germline): KGHSH, LQKENI. The CDR3 DNA is TGTGCCAGCTCACCCTTCCCGATTAGCGGGACTACCTACGAGCAGTACTTC. This codes for CASSPFPISGTTYEQYF.